This T cell receptor (beta chain) was captured by sequencing in a study of shared clonotypes between healthy human individuals. The assay was immunoSEQ multiplex PCR, and TCRdb's table has in-frame clones only and misses some. Of fewer than 700,000 clones detected, roughly four fifths appear once; the ten largest clones hold approximately 12%. The CDR3 contains 12 residues. In germline, CDR1 is KGHSH, CDR2 LQKENI. The ends were cut back, 3 bases at V and 5 bases at J, with 7 bases in the middle. In regard to this clone: The sample has other DNA sequences that encode this CDR3 too.

The chain joins TRBV18 to TRBJ2-5, with D perhaps TRBD1 (5 bases). Sequencing was carried out using PBMCs. This sequence originates from a woman aged 40 to 50 in good health. Some clones in this sample may be carry-over from other donors' samples. This chain's CDR3 is CASSPGRETQYF. The CDR3 DNA reads TGTGCCAGCTCACCGGGGCGCGAGACCCAGTACTTC.